This entry lists 28 T cell receptor beta chains sequenced from one sample in a study of CD8 T cells in Susac syndrome. Random hexamers primed reverse transcription of roughly 0.5 to 1 ug RNA. TCRdb reanalysed the immunoSEQ multiplex PCR reads using MiXCR and keeps one entry per CDR3 protein. The data show 400,000 to 550,000 distinct CDR3 sequences, around 85% seen once. Sequenced material: CD8+ T cells from PBMCs. The receptor source for this set is a human donor with multiple sclerosis.

The V call is TRBV20-1, the J call TRBJ2-7, with D maybe TRBD2 (5 bases). The CDR3 is 15 amino acids. Germline CDR1 reads DFQATT; CDR2 reads SNEGSKA (reference sequence). The V and J ends lost 4 bases and 2 bases respectively, with 18 bases between them. CDR3 protein: CSAKILGRGAYEQYF. CDR3 in DNA: TGCAGTGCTAAAATCCTAGGTCGGGGTGCCTACGAGCAGTACTTC.

The V call is TRBV28, the J call TRBJ2-2; D not certain. Deletions cut 4 bases from V and 3 bases from J, with 6 bases between. CDR3 length: 13 amino acids. Germline CDR1 is MDHEN and CDR2 is SYDVKM. CDR3: CASSSVYTGELFF. As DNA, the CDR3 is TGTGCCAGCAGTTCGGTATACACCGGGGAGCTGTTTTTT.

The chain carries TRBV6-1 and TRBJ2-1; 7 positions agree with TRBD1. From germline, CDR1 is MNHNS and CDR2 SASEGT. There are 17 residues in the CDR3. Trimming took 6 bases from V and 7 from J; bases not matched to a gene: 18. Here the CDR3 reads CASSHLGTVPLLNEQFF. The CDR3, as DNA: TGTGCCAGCAGCCACCTTGGGACAGTTCCCCTTTTGAATGAGCAGTTCTTC.

V gene TRBV5-1 combines with J gene TRBJ2-1; maybe TRBD2 (5 bases). Trimming took off 0 bases at V and 3 bases at J, with 10 bases between the two ends. The CDR3 sequence is 15 residues long. In germline, CDR1 is SGHRS, CDR2 YFSETQ. CDR3 in DNA: TGCGCCAGCAGCTTGGTTCCAGAGGGCTACAATGAGCAGTTCTTC. The encoded protein is CASSLVPEGYNEQFF.

The rearrangement uses TRBV28 and TRBJ2-7; 10 bases are shared with TRBD2. Germline loops: CDR1 MDHEN, CDR2 SYDVKM. V shed 2 bases and J 5 bases; nucleotides not matched to a gene: 9. This CDR3 has 16 amino acids. The CDR3: CASSLESGRADHEQYF. CDR3 in DNA: TGTGCCAGCAGTTTAGAGAGCGGGAGGGCCGACCACGAGCAGTACTTC.

V is TRBV28 and J is TRBJ2-2; no definite D call. Germline V gene data show CDR1 as MDHEN and CDR2 as SYDVKM. The CDR3 consists of 16 residues. Trimming cost V 4 bases and J 1 base, with 13 bases left between them. The CDR3 nucleotides are TGTGCCAGCAGTTCCTATGACTTCCTGAACACCGGGGAGCTGTTTTTT. Translated, it gives CASSSYDFLNTGELFF.

The chain couples TRBV9 to TRBJ2-3, with D perhaps TRBD1 (6 bases). Germline V gene sequence: CDR1 SGDLS, CDR2 YYNGEE. Between the trimmed V and J ends, which lost 2 bases and 5 bases, there was a span of 15 bases. The CDR3 covers 15 residues. CDR3 bases: TGTGCCAGCAGCGTCAGGGGTTCTTGGGGAGATACGCAGTATTTT. This encodes CASSVRGSWGDTQYF.

The rearrangement joins TRBV6-1 to TRBJ1-5, with 9 positions matching TRBD1. Losses at the gene ends were 6 bases for V and 6 bases for J; bases not matched to a gene: 6. The CDR3 runs to 14 residues. Germline CDR1 reads MNHNS; CDR2 reads SASEGT. The CDR3: CASSSQGASQPQHF. In DNA, the CDR3 is TGTGCCAGCAGCTCACAGGGGGCGAGTCAGCCCCAGCATTTT.

To note about this clonotype: A much larger clone differs by one base, so this may be a read error. V and J are TRBV11-2 and TRBJ1-1, with D unresolved. Between the trimmed V and J ends, which lost 0 bases and 6 bases, there was a span of 2 bases. The CDR3 spans 11 residues. The germline V gene has CDR1 SGHAT and CDR2 FQNNGV. CDR3 sequence: CASSLEAEAFF. In DNA, the CDR3 is TGTGCCAGCAGCTTAGAGGCTGAAGCTTTCTTT.

The gene calls are TRBV14 and TRBJ2-7; 10 nucleotides match TRBD1. J gave up 2 bases and V 6 bases, and 4 bases lay outside the gene matches. Germline V gene data show CDR1 as SGHDN and CDR2 as FVKESK. The CDR3 is 14 residues long. CDR3 sequence reads: CASRGTGETYEQYF. CDR3 DNA: TGTGCCAGCAGGGGGACAGGGGAGACCTACGAGCAGTACTTC.

This rearrangement joins TRBV20-1 to TRBJ2-1; 7 nucleotides align to TRBD2. The V segment lost 3 bases and the J segment 2 bases; nucleotides outside the gene matches: 7. This CDR3 is 15 amino acids long. Germline CDR1 DFQATT, CDR2 SNEGSKA (reference sequence). The CDR3 region is CSARMAGVAYNEQFF. The DNA for the CDR3 is TGCAGTGCTAGGATGGCGGGAGTAGCCTACAATGAGCAGTTCTTC.

The J gene is TRBJ2-7, the V gene TRBV27, with 10 bases identical to TRBD2. V lost 2 bases to trimming and J lost 4 bases; unmatched junction nucleotides: 2. Germline V gene lookup returns CDR1 MNHEY and CDR2 SMNVEV (reference sequence). CDR3 size: 14 residues. The CDR3 loop reads CASSLRGLAYEQYF. As DNA, the CDR3 is TGTGCCAGCAGTTTAAGGGGACTAGCGTACGAGCAGTACTTC.

A note on this clonotype: Sequence at one end of the junction differs from germline and may be a read error. This chain links TRBV29-1 with TRBJ1-1, with D perhaps TRBD1 (6 bases). The length of the CDR3 is 12 residues. The germline V gene has CDR1 SQVTM and CDR2 ANQGSEA. CDR3 sequence (DNA): TGTGGGACCGGGACACCGAACACTGAAGCTTTCTTT. Translation: CGTGTPNTEAFF.

The chain uses TRBV29-1 and TRBJ1-2; D might be TRBD1 (6 bases). In germline, CDR1 is SQVTM, CDR2 ANQGSEA. CDR3 length equals 12 residues. The V end was cut by 7 bases, the J end by 2 bases, with 11 bases between. The CDR3 region is CSATGPNYGYTF. As DNA, the CDR3 is TGCAGCGCGACAGGTCCCAACTATGGCTACACCTTC.

The V gene is TRBV5-1, the J gene TRBJ2-1; perhaps D is TRBD1 or TRBD2 (5 bases each). CDR3 length: 15 amino acids. The germline V gene encodes CDR1 SGHRS and CDR2 YFSETQ. V lost 4 bases and J 0 bases, leaving 11 bases between the germline ends. The CDR3 region has the DNA TGCGCCAGCAGCGGACACGGAGGCTCCTACAATGAGCAGTTCTTC. It specifies CASSGHGGSYNEQFF.

This rearrangement joins TRBV7-8 to TRBJ2-3; 11 bases are a match to TRBD2. Unmatched junction bases numbered 5, after V lost 8 bases and J lost 1 base. The germline CDR1 and CDR2 sequences are SGHVS and FQNEAQ. The CDR3 extends over 15 amino acids. The CDR3 here is CASRSTSGGTDTQYF. For the CDR3, the DNA is TGTGCCAGCCGCTCGACTAGCGGGGGCACAGATACGCAGTATTTT.

The CDR3 is CASSPTGRAYEQYF. The CDR3 bases are TGTGCCAGCAGCCCCACAGGGAGGGCCTACGAGCAGTACTTC. The chain links TRBV9 to TRBJ2-7; a possible D gene is TRBD2 (7 bases). The CDR3 spans 14 residues. Trimming took off 4 bases at V and 2 bases at J, with 13 bases between the two ends. Germline V lookup: CDR1 SGDLS, CDR2 YYNGEE. Supplemented by reference TRBV9 and TRBJ2-7, the full variable domain reads DSGVTQTPKHLITATGQRVTLRCSPRSGDLSVYWYQQSLDQGLQFLIQYYNGEERAKGNILERFSAQQFPDLHSELNLSSLELGDSALYFCASSPTGRAYEQYFGPGTRLTVT.

J is TRBJ1-5 and V is TRBV29-1; 7 nucleotides line up with TRBD1. Germline V gives CDR1 SQVTM, CDR2 ANQGSEA. CDR3 length: 14 residues. The CDR3 protein is CRSNHRGGSQPQHF. CDR3 DNA: TGCAGGTCTAACCACAGGGGAGGTAGTCAGCCCCAGCATTTT.

The chain recombines TRBV30 with TRBJ1-4; D is uncertain. The CDR3 is 14 residues long. Germline CDR1 is GTSNPN and CDR2 is SVGIG (reference sequence). The V end was cut by 3 bases, the J end by 5 bases, with 13 bases between. In nucleotides, the CDR3 is TGTGCCTGGAGGCGCGCAGCTCTAAATGAAAAACTGTTTTTT. Its protein is CAWRRAALNEKLFF.

This chain connects TRBV20-1 to TRBJ1-1; unclear D gene. The CDR3 length is 13 residues. The V end was cut by 3 bases, the J end by 1 base, with 9 bases between. Germline lookup yields CDR1 DFQATT and CDR2 SNEGSKA (reference sequence). CDR3: CSARPDPNTEAFF. The CDR3 region has the DNA TGCAGTGCTAGGCCAGACCCGAACACTGAAGCTTTCTTT.

This clonotype was counted a single time. This may stem from a read error, because a much larger clone lies one nucleotide away. The V gene is TRBV27, the J gene TRBJ1-1, with 8 bases matching TRBD1. Germline V gene sequence: CDR1 MNHEY, CDR2 SMNVEV (reference sequence). The CDR3 is 11 amino acids. Trimming removed 6 bases from V and 6 bases from J; junction bases left unmatched: 0. As DNA, the CDR3 is TGTGCCAGCAGACAGGGGGCTGAAGCTTTCTTT. This encodes CASRQGAEAFF.

The chain recombines TRBV10-2 with TRBJ1-1; no reliable D call. Between the trimmed V and J ends, which lost 6 bases and 0 bases, there was a span of 11 bases. This CDR3 region has 14 residues. The germline CDR1 and CDR2 sequences are WSHSY and SAAADI. In nucleotides, the CDR3 is TGCGCCAGCAGGATCAGTCCAATGAACACTGAAGCTTTCTTT. Protein: CASRISPMNTEAFF.

In DNA form, the CDR3 reads TGTGCCAGCAGTTTACACCCTAGCGGGAGCTACAATGAGCAGTTCTTC. Translating it yields CASSLHPSGSYNEQFF. The J gene is TRBJ2-1, the V gene TRBV12-3 or TRBV12-4; 10 nucleotides match TRBD2. CDR3 size: 16 residues. Trimming at V came to 2 bases and at J to 3 bases, leaving 4 bases not matched to a gene.

The V and J genes are TRBV6-1 and TRBJ1-2; TRBD1 matches at 9 bases. CDR1 and CDR2 from the germline V gene are MNHNS and SASEGT. The CDR3 is made up of 16 amino acids. With 6 bases clipped from V and 3 bases from J, the junction kept 11 bases outside the gene matches. DNA for the CDR3: TGTGCCAGCAGGGGCGAGGGACAGGGAGGGTACTATGGCTACACCTTC. It yields the protein CASRGEGQGGYYGYTF.

The chain links TRBV6-4 to TRBJ2-3; 10 bases map to TRBD2. The CDR3 totals 16 residues. V shed 6 bases and J 3 bases; nucleotides not matched to a gene: 9. Germline-derived CDR1 and CDR2 are MRHNA and SNTAGT. CDR3 loop: CASSALAGELTDTQYF. The CDR3 nucleotides read TGTGCCAGCAGCGCTCTAGCGGGAGAATTGACAGATACGCAGTATTTT.

The chain links TRBV3-1 to TRBJ2-5; D gene unclear. Germline CDR1 and CDR2: LGHDT and YNNKEL (reference sequence). V lost 0 bases and J lost 1, with 21 bases in between. The CDR3 totals 19 residues. Here the CDR3 reads CASSQEVQLTVASQETQYF. The CDR3 bases are TGTGCCAGCAGCCAAGAAGTACAGCTCACGGTGGCATCCCAAGAGACCCAGTACTTC.

This chain joins TRBV7-9 and TRBJ2-7; no definite D call. The CDR3 spans 12 residues. Germline V gene data show CDR1 as SEHNR and CDR2 as FQNEAQ (reference sequence). V was clipped by 3 bases and J by 3 bases, with 6 bases between them. CDR3 in DNA: TGTGCCAGCAGCTTTTTGGACTACGAGCAGTACTTC. This codes for CASSFLDYEQYF.

The chain combines TRBV7-2 with TRBJ2-3; 10 nucleotides match TRBD2. The CDR3 sequence is 15 residues long. V shed 6 bases, J shed 1 base, and the junction held 4 bases outside the gene matches. CDR1 and CDR2 (germline): SGHTA, FQGNSA. The CDR3: CASRFGTSGTDTQYF. The CDR3 coding sequence is TGTGCCAGCAGGTTTGGGACTAGCGGCACAGATACGCAGTATTTT.